What follows are 27 T cell receptor beta chains derived from one specimen sequenced in a study of early T cells in non-severe SARS-CoV-2 infection. A single record per CDR3 protein comes from TCRdb applying MiXCR to the 5' RACE reads. The table records around 50,000 distinct CDR3 sequences, roughly 12% of them present only once. The material sequenced was whole blood. Receptor source: an adult who was a healthcare worker with PCR-confirmed SARS-CoV-2 infection or an uninfected control (not recorded which).

This clonotype was recorded a few times. The CDR3 reads CASSSGQGWTDTQYF. In DNA, the CDR3 is TGTGCCAGCAGTTCCGGGCAGGGATGGACAGATACGCAGTATTTT. J is TRBJ2-3 and V is TRBV28; D is perhaps TRBD1 (5 bases). Trimming removed 4 bases from V and 3 bases from J, with 14 bases in between. The CDR3 extends over 15 amino acids. Germline values: CDR1 MDHEN, CDR2 SYDVKM. Looking up the rest from reference TRBV28 and TRBJ2-3 gives the full variable domain: DVKVTQSSRYLVKRTGEKVFLECVQDMDHENMFWYRQDPGLGLRLIYFSYDVKMKEKGDIPEGYSVSREKKERFSLILESASTNQTSMYLCASSSGQGWTDTQYFGPGTRLTVL.

The chain carries TRBV20-1 and TRBJ2-1, with unresolved D. The V gene lost 1 base and the J gene lost 8 bases, with 12 bases spanning the gap. The CDR3 totals 13 residues. Germline V gives CDR1 DFQATT, CDR2 SNEGSKA (reference sequence). Here the CDR3 DNA reads TGCAGTGCTAGAGCCCCCTCCTTCGATGAGCAGTTCTTC. Its protein product is CSARAPSFDEQFF.

This clonotype was detected many times. The chain employs TRBV6-5 and TRBJ2-5; perhaps TRBD2 as D (6 bases). V lost 5 bases and J 3 bases, leaving 16 bases between the germline ends. The CDR3 has 15 residues. CDR1 is MNHEY and CDR2 is SVGAGI in the germline V gene. CDR3 bases: TGTGCCAGCAGTCAGCGCGGGGCACAGGAAGAGACCCAGTACTTC. Translation gives CASSQRGAQEETQYF.

This clonotype was picked up a small number of times. The rearrangement joins TRBV7-2 to TRBJ2-1, with 11 bases matching TRBD2. Losses at the gene ends were 5 bases for V and 7 bases for J; bases not matched to a gene: 7. The CDR3 extends over 15 amino acids. CDR1 and CDR2 from the germline V gene are SGHTA and FQGNSA. CDR3 protein: CASSMSSGRVNEQFF. CDR3 bases: TGTGCCAGCAGCATGAGTAGCGGGAGGGTGAATGAGCAGTTCTTC.

This clonotype was detected ten times or more. The gene calls are TRBV11-2 and TRBJ2-1; D is perhaps TRBD2 (5 bases). Germline V CDR1 and CDR2: SGHAT, FQNNGV. This CDR3 contains 16 residues. Trimming removed 4 bases at V and 0 bases at J, with 13 bases between. The CDR3 nucleotides read TGTGCCAGCAGCTCCGGCCAGCGGAGCTCCTACAATGAGCAGTTCTTC. It specifies CASSSGQRSSYNEQFF.

There are many counts of this clonotype. J is TRBJ1-6 and V is TRBV20-1, with TRBD1 matching 7 bases. J lost 0 bases, V lost 4 bases, and 9 bases had no gene match. Per the germline V gene, CDR1 is DFQATT and CDR2 is SNEGSKA (reference sequence). The CDR3 contains 17 residues. The CDR3 here is CSAKYGTASSYNSPLHF. CDR3 DNA sequence: TGCAGTGCTAAATACGGGACAGCAAGCTCCTATAATTCACCCCTCCACTTT.

The chain has TRBV6-2 or TRBV6-3 and TRBJ2-3, with 12 bases aligning to TRBD2. The CDR3 is made up of 17 amino acids. V lost 5 bases to trimming and J lost 2 bases; unmatched junction nucleotides: 8. Germline CDR1 reads MNHEY; CDR2 reads SVGEGT. Written as DNA, the CDR3 is TGTGCCAGCAGTCCCCCTAGCGGGAGGGCCCACACAGATACGCAGTATTTT. Translating gives CASSPPSGRAHTDTQYF.

This clonotype was detected only a few times. This chain links TRBV20-1 with TRBJ2-1; 9 bases line up with TRBD2. Germline V gene lookup returns CDR1 DFQATT and CDR2 SNEGSKA (reference sequence). The CDR3 is 16 amino acids. V shed 5 bases, J shed 8 bases, and the junction held 16 bases outside the gene matches. CDR3 in DNA: TGCAGTGCTGTCCTGCCGGGACTAGCCGCAAATCATGAGCAGTTCTTC. Translation: CSAVLPGLAANHEQFF.

This clonotype was found many times. The CDR3 here is CASSQDVRAPSTYEQYF. Here the CDR3 DNA reads TGCGCCAGCAGCCAAGACGTACGGGCACCCTCAACCTACGAGCAGTACTTC. The gene calls are TRBV4-1 and TRBJ2-7, with no clear D. Trimming removed 0 bases from V and 2 bases from J, with 17 bases in between. CDR1 and CDR2 (germline): MGHRA, YSYEKL. CDR3 length: 17 residues.

This chain connects TRBV10-3 to TRBJ2-1, with D hard to call. V lost 0 bases, J lost 7 bases, and 1 base lay in between. Germline V gives CDR1 ENHRY, CDR2 SYGVKD. The CDR3 spans 11 residues. The CDR3 nucleotides read TGTGCCATCAGTGAGTCAAATGAGCAGTTCTTC. Translated, it gives CAISESNEQFF.

This clonotype was recorded many times. Written as DNA, the CDR3 is TGCAGCGTTGAGGGCAGGACCTTCACAGATACGCAGTATTTT. As protein: CSVEGRTFTDTQYF. J is TRBJ2-3 and V is TRBV29-1; no firm D call. There are 14 residues in the CDR3. Germline CDR1 reads SQVTM; CDR2 reads ANQGSEA. Trimming took off 3 bases at V and 2 bases at J, with 12 bases between the two ends.

This clonotype was seen ten or more times. The rearrangement links TRBV2 to TRBJ2-7, with D perhaps matching TRBD1 or TRBD2 (5 bases each). Trimming cost V 11 bases and J 0 bases, with 14 bases left between them. The CDR3 loop spans 13 amino acids. CDR1 and CDR2 from the germline V gene are SNHLY and FYNNEI. CDR3 sequence reads: CARSLGTSYEQYF. The DNA for the CDR3 is TGTGCCCGAAGCCTAGGGACCTCCTACGAGCAGTACTTC.

This clonotype was recorded at least ten times. The chain has TRBV7-9 and TRBJ1-3; the D gene is possibly TRBD1 (6 bases). Germline V CDR1 and CDR2: SEHNR, FQNEAQ (reference sequence). This CDR3 spans 15 amino acids. The V and J ends lost 3 bases and 0 bases respectively, with 9 bases between them. The CDR3 region is CASSFRGGSGNTIYF. CDR3 in DNA: TGTGCCAGCAGCTTTAGAGGGGGCTCTGGAAACACCATATATTTT.

By frequency in the sample, this clonotype is medium-sized (0.01 to 0.1%). The chain recombines TRBV29-1 with TRBJ2-1; 7 bases agree with TRBD1. The CDR3 is made up of 15 amino acids. V lost 6 bases, J lost 3 bases, and 11 bases stayed unmatched. The germline V gene encodes CDR1 SQVTM and CDR2 ANQGSEA. CDR3 sequence (DNA): TGCAGCGTGGACCTACAGGGGCGGTTCTACAATGAGCAGTTCTTC. It codes for CSVDLQGRFYNEQFF.

The rearrangement joins TRBV7-6 to TRBJ2-7; D is unresolved. This CDR3 spans 14 amino acids. Germline lookup yields CDR1 SGHVS and CDR2 FNYEAQ. Trimming cost V 5 bases and J 0 bases, with 11 bases left between them. The CDR3 here is CASSLTGSSYEQYF. Here the CDR3 DNA reads TGTGCCAGCAGCCTGACGGGCAGCTCCTACGAGCAGTACTTC.

The J gene is TRBJ2-3, the V gene TRBV20-1; D is unresolved. The germline CDR1 and CDR2 sequences are DFQATT and SNEGSKA (reference sequence). Trimming cost V 2 bases and J 1 base, with 16 bases left between them. The CDR3 length is 16 residues. The CDR3 DNA reads TGCAGTGCTAGAAGGGCCGAAGCCGCCGGCACAGATACGCAGTATTTT. Protein product: CSARRAEAAGTDTQYF.

This clonotype was seen ten or more times. The chain couples TRBV7-7 to TRBJ2-6; D possibly corresponds to TRBD2 (5 bases). The CDR3 extends over 16 amino acids. Germline V gene lookup returns CDR1 SSHAT and CDR2 FNYEAQ (reference sequence). Trimming took 5 bases from V and 2 from J, leaving 13 bases between them. The CDR3: CASSLGLGAGANVLTF. CDR3 DNA: TGTGCCAGCAGCCTCGGCTTGGGAGCTGGGGCCAACGTCCTGACTTTC.

This clonotype was seen at least ten times. This rearrangement joins TRBV2 to TRBJ2-7; weak D call: TRBD1 (6 bases). From germline, CDR1 is SNHLY and CDR2 FYNNEI. This CDR3 region has 15 residues. The ends were cut back, 7 bases at V and 3 bases at J, with 19 bases in the middle. The CDR3 DNA follows: TGTGCCAGCATTAAGGACAGAGAGATCCTCTACGAGCAGTACTTC. Protein: CASIKDREILYEQYF.

This clonotype was seen repeatedly, ten times or more. The V call is TRBV14, the J call TRBJ1-6, with unresolved D. The CDR3 has 13 residues. V dropped 2 bases and J dropped 8 bases, with 7 bases sitting between them. Germline CDR1 SGHDN, CDR2 FVKESK. CDR3 nucleotides: TGTGCCAGCAGCCAACAGACCTATTCACCCCTCCACTTT. Protein: CASSQQTYSPLHF.

This clonotype was picked up a small number of times. The chain carries TRBV24-1 and TRBJ2-3; D not resolved. V gave up 4 bases and J gave up 1 base, with 14 bases separating them. Per germline, CDR1 KGHDR and CDR2 SFDVKD. There are 16 residues in the CDR3. The CDR3, as DNA: TGTGCCACCAGTGACCACGATAGGGCAGGCACAGATACGCAGTATTTT. It is translated as CATSDHDRAGTDTQYF.

The chain carries TRBV28 and TRBJ2-1; the D call may be TRBD1 or TRBD2 (5 bases each). V was trimmed by 8 bases and J by 2 bases, leaving 13 bases between them. The CDR3 consists of 14 residues. CDR1 is MDHEN and CDR2 is SYDVKM in the germline V gene. The chain's CDR3 is CASRGELPYNEQFF. The CDR3 bases are TGTGCCAGCCGAGGGGAGTTACCCTACAATGAGCAGTTCTTC.

This chain joins TRBV20-1 and TRBJ1-1; no definite D call. CDR3 size: 14 residues. V dropped 5 bases and J dropped 5 bases, with 18 bases sitting between them. CDR1 and CDR2 (germline): DFQATT, SNEGSKA (reference sequence). CDR3 sequence: CSAPPGEGGTEAFF. For the CDR3, the DNA is TGCAGTGCTCCTCCCGGCGAGGGAGGGACTGAAGCTTTCTTT.

V usage is TRBV11-2 and J usage is TRBJ2-1, with 7 bases that match TRBD2. Per the germline V gene, CDR1 is SGHAT and CDR2 is FQNNGV. The CDR3 is 17 amino acids. V was pared by 5 bases and J by 0 bases, with 10 bases of the junction left unmatched. The CDR3 is CASSRRLARNSYNEQFF. CDR3 nucleotide sequence: TGTGCCAGCAGCCGACGACTAGCCAGAAACTCCTACAATGAGCAGTTCTTC.

The table lists this clonotype with many counts. The gene calls are TRBV7-2 and TRBJ1-1; unclear D gene. CDR3 length: 13 residues. With 1 base removed from V and 1 base from J, the gap between germline ends came to 4 bases. Germline CDR1 is SGHTA and CDR2 is FQGNSA. CDR3 in DNA: TGTGCCAGCAGCTTAGAACAGAACACTGAAGCTTTCTTT. This gives the protein CASSLEQNTEAFF.

The rearrangement joins TRBV27 to TRBJ2-7, with 12 bases matching TRBD1. Looked up from germline, CDR1 is MNHEY and CDR2 is SMNVEV (reference sequence). The length of the CDR3 is 15 residues. Trimming cost V 5 bases and J 7 bases; bases outside gene matches: 9. CDR3 DNA: TGTGCCAGCAGTGTTGGGACAGGGGGCTCAAGGGAGCAGTACTTC. Its protein is CASSVGTGGSREQYF.

This clonotype turned up a few times. This chain connects TRBV9 to TRBJ1-3; no clear D. This CDR3 region has 13 residues. Germline V lookup: CDR1 SGDLS, CDR2 YYNGEE. The V and J ends lost 4 bases and 0 bases respectively, with 5 bases between them. The CDR3 DNA follows: TGTGCCAGCAGCCCATCCTCTGGAAACACCATATATTTT. This sequence encodes CASSPSSGNTIYF.

This clonotype has at least ten counts. The chain carries TRBV7-6 and TRBJ2-2; D uncertain. CDR3 size: 12 residues. V gave up 3 bases and J gave up 3 bases, with 2 bases separating them. The germline gives CDR1 SGHVS, CDR2 FNYEAQ. DNA for the CDR3: TGTGCCAGCAGCTTGGACACCGGGGAGCTGTTTTTT. This encodes CASSLDTGELFF.